This TCR beta chain was identified during a study of T cell repertoires in cytomegalovirus infection. Study context: Public TCR beta signatures were indicative of both CMV infection and a matching HLA type. Study-level points and caveats: CMV carriers with the relevant HLA were identified by cumulative public TCR beta family frequency. The study found HLA-C-restricted CMV-specific TCR beta clonotypes dominating the ex vivo response.

Germline lookup yields CDR1 SGHRS and CDR2 YFSETQ. The length of the CDR3 is 16 residues. V was clipped by 4 bases and J by 1 base, with 17 bases between them. A single record per CDR3 protein comes from TCRdb applying MiXCR to the reads. The sample carries roughly 500,000 distinct CDR3 sequences, about 42% recorded once. A word on this clonotype: Its antigen is currently unknown.

The chain couples TRBV5-1 to TRBJ1-1; a weak D match, TRBD1 (5 bases). This clonotype originated in a human donor in good health (CMV status not recorded). Some clones in this sample may be carry-over from other donors' samples. The sample was cultured PBMCs, taken from culture after CMV antigen stimulation. The CDR3 DNA follows: TGCGCCAGCAGCCCGGGACCCCTCGGACAGAACACTGAAGCTTTCTTT. It codes for CASSPGPLGQNTEAFF.